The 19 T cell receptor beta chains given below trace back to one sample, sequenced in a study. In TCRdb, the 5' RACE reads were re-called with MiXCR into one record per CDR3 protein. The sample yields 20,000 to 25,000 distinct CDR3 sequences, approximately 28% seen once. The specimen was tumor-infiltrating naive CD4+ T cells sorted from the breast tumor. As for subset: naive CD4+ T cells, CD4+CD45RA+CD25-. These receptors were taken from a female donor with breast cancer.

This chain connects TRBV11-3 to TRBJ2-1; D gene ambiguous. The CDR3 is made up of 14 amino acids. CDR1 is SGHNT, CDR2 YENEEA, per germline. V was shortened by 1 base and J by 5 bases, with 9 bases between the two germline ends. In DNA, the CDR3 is TGTGCCAGCAGCTTAGGAGGAGAGAACAATGAGCAGTTCTTC. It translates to CASSLGGENNEQFF.

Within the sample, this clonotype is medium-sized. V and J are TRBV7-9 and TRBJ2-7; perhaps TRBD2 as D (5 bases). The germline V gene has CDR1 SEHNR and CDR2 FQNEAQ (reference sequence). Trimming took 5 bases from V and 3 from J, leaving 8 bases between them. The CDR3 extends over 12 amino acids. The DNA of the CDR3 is TGTGCCAGCAGCCACGGGGACTACGAGCAGTACTTC. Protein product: CASSHGDYEQYF.

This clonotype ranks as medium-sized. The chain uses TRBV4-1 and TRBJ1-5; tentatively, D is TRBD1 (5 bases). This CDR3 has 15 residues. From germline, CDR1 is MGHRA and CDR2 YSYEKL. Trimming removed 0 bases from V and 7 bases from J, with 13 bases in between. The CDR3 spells CASSQDRRAGQPQHF. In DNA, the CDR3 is TGCGCCAGCAGCCAAGATCGCAGGGCAGGACAGCCCCAGCATTTT.

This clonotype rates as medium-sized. CDR3 nucleotides: TGTGCCACCGGGCCAGGGGGCAACACCGGGGAGCTGTTTTTT. It codes for CATGPGGNTGELFF. The chain recombines TRBV24-1 with TRBJ2-2; the match to TRBD1 covers 8 bases. There are 14 residues in the CDR3. The V gene's germline CDR1 is KGHDR and CDR2 SFDVKD. Trimming cost V 9 bases and J 2 bases; bases outside gene matches: 4.

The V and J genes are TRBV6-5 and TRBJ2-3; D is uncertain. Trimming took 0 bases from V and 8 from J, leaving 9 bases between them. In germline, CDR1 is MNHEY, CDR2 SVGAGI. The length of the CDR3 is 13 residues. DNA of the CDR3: TGTGCCAGCAGTTACTCGACCGAAGGTACGCAGTATTTT. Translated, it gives CASSYSTEGTQYF.

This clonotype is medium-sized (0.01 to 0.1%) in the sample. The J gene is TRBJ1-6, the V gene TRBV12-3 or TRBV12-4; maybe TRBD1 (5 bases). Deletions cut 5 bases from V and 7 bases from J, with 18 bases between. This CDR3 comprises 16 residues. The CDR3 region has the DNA TGTGCCAGCAGTCTCTCGGACACCCTTGCGAATTCACCCCTCCACTTT. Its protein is CASSLSDTLANSPLHF.

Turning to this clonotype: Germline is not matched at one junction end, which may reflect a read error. CDR3 in DNA: TGTGCCAGCTCACCAGCCACACCGGGAAACACCGTATATTTT. Translated: CASSPATPGNTVYF. V and J are TRBV18 and TRBJ1-3; D not resolved. This CDR3 has 14 amino acids. Germline V gene lookup returns CDR1 KGHSH and CDR2 LQKENI. Variable domain in full (rest from reference TRBV18 and TRBJ1-3): NAGVMQNPRHLVRRRGQEARLRCSPMKGHSHVYWYRQLPEEGLKFMVYLQKENIIDESGMPKERFSAEFPKEGPSILRIQQVVRGDSAAYFCASSPATPGNTVYFGEGSWLTVV.

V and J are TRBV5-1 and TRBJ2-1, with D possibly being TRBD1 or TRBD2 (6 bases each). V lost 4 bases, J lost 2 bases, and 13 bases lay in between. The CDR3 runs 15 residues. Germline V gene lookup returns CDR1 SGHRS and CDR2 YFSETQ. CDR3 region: CASSPPGAAYNEQFF. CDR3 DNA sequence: TGCGCCAGCAGCCCGCCGGGGGCCGCCTACAATGAGCAGTTCTTC. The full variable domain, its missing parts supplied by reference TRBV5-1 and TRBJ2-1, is KAGVTQTPRYLIKTRGQQVTLSCSPISGHRSVSWYQQTPGQGLQFLFEYFSETQRNKGNFPGRFSGRQFSNSRSEMNVSTLELGDSALYLCASSPPGAAYNEQFFGPGTRLTVL.

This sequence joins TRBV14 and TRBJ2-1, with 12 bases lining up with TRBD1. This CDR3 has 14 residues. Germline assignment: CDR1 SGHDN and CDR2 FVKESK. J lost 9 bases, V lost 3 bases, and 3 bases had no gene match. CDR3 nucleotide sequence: TGTGCCAGCAGCCAGGGACAGGGGGCAAGTGAGCAGTTCTTC. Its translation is CASSQGQGASEQFF.

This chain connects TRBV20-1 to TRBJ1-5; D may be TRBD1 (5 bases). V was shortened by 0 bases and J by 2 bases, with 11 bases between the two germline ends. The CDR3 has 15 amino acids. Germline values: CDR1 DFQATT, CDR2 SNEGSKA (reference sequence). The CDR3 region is CSAREGGSGNQPQHF. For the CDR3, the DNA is TGCAGTGCTAGAGAGGGGGGATCGGGCAATCAGCCCCAGCATTTT.

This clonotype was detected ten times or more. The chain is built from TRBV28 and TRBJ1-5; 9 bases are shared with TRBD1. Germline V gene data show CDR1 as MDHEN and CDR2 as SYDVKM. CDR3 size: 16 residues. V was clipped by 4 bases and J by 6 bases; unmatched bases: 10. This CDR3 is CASSSMGQGRFQPQHF. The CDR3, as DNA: TGTGCCAGCAGTTCCATGGGACAGGGTCGTTTTCAGCCCCAGCATTTT.

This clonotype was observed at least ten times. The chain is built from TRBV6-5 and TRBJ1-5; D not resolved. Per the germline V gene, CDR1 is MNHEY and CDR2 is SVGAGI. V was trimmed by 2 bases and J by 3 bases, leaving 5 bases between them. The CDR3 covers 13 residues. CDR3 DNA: TGTGCCAGCAGTTACGCCCCCAATCAGCCCCAGCATTTT. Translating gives CASSYAPNQPQHF.

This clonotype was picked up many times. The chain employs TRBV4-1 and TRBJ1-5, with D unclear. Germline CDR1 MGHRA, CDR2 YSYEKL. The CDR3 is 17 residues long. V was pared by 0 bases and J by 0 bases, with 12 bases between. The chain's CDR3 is CASSQDWPTYSNQPQHF. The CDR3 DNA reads TGCGCCAGCAGCCAAGACTGGCCAACTTATAGCAATCAGCCCCAGCATTTT.

The CDR3 spells CASTRTSGRYEQYF. In DNA, the CDR3 is TGTGCCAGCACCAGGACTAGCGGACGTTACGAGCAGTACTTC. The chain combines TRBV2 with TRBJ2-7; 10 bases fit TRBD2. The CDR3 sequence is 14 residues long. Per the germline V gene, CDR1 is SNHLY and CDR2 is FYNNEI. The V and J ends lost 7 bases and 4 bases, in that order; junction bases with no gene match: 7.

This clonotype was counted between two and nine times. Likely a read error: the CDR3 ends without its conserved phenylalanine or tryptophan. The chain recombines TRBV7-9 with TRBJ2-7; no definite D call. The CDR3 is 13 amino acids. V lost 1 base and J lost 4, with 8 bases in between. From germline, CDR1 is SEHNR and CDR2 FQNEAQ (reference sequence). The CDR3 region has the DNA TGTGCCAGCAGCTTAGACGCCACATACGAGCAGTACTCC. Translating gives CASSLDATYEQYS.

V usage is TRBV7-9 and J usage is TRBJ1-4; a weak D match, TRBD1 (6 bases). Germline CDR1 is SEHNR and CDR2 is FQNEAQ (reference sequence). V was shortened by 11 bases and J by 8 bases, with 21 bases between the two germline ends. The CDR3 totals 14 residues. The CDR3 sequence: CAGTLTGEGEKLFF. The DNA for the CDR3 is TGTGCCGGGACCCTGACAGGAGAGGGAGAAAAACTGTTTTTT.

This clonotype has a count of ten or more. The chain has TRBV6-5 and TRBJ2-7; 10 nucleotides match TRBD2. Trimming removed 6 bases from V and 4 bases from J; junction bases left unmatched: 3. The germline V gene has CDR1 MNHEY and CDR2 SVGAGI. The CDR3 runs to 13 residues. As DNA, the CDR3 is TGTGCCAGCAGCAAGCGGGAGGGTTACGAGCAGTACTTC. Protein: CASSKREGYEQYF.

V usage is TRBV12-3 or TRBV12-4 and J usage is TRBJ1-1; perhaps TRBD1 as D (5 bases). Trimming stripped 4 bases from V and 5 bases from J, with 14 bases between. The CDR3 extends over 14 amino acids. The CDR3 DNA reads TGTGCCAGCAGTTACGGCCTGGAGGGGACTGAAGCTTTCTTT. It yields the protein CASSYGLEGTEAFF.

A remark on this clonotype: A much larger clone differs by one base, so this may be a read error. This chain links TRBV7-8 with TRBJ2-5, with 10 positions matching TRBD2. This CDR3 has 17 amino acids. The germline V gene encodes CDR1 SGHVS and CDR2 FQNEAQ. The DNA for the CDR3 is TGTGCCGGCAGCGGGGAGGGGGGGACTAGCGCCCTCGAGACCCAGTACTTC. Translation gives CAGSGEGGTSALETQYF.